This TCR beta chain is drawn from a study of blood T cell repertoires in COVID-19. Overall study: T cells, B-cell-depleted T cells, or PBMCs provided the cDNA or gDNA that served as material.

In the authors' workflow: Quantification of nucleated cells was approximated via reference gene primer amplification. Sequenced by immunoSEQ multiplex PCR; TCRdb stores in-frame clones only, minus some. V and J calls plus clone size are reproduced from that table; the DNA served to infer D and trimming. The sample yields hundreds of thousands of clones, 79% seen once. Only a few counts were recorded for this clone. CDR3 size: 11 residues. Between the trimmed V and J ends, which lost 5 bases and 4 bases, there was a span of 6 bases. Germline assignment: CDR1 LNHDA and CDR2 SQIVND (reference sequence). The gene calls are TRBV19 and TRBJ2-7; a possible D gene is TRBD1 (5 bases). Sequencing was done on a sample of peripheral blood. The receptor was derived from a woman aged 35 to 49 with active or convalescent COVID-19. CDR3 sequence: CASSPGYEQYF. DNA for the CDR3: TGTGCCAGTAGTCCAGGGTACGAGCAGTACTTC. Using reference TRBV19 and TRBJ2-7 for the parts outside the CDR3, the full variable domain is DGGITQSPKYLFRKEGQNVTLSCEQNLNHDAMYWYRQDPGQGLRLIYYSQIVNDFQKGDIAEGYSVSREKKESFPLTVTSAQKNPTAFYLCASSPGYEQYFGPGTRLTVT.